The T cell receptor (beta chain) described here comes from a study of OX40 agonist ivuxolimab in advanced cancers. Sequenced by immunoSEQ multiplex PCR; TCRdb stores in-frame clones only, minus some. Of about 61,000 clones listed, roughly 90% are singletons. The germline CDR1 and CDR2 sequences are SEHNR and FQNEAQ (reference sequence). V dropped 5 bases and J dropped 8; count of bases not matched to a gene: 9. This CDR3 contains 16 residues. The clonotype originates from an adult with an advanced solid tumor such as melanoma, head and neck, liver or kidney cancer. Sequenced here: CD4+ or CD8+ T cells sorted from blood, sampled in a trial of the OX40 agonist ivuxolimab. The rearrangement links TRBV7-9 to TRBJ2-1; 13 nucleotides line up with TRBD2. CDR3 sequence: CASSILAGGPQDEQFF. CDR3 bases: TGTGCCAGCAGCATACTAGCGGGGGGGCCACAGGATGAGCAGTTCTTC.